The present entry profiles one T cell receptor (beta chain) with its context. Germline V CDR1 and CDR2: MDHEN, SYDVKM. V was clipped by 4 bases and J by 6 bases, with 18 bases between them. The CDR3 runs 15 residues. The data were obtained in a study of OX40 agonist ivuxolimab in advanced cancers. Study as a whole: With ivuxolimab, an agonistic anti-OX40 (CD134) antibody, patients were treated. Participants, around 80% male, averaged roughly 60 years of age, ranging from 23 to 79.

The study sampled blood at baseline, cycle 4 day 1, and cycle 7 day 1. The table came from immunoSEQ multiplex PCR; TCRdb's copy has only in-frame clones and leaves some out. This table has about 82,000 clones, 70% to 90% appearing once. The rearrangement uses TRBV28 and TRBJ1-2; TRBD1 might be the D (5 bases). The source was CD4+ or CD8+ T cells sorted from blood, collected in a trial of the OX40 agonist ivuxolimab. The sequence derives from an adult with an advanced solid tumor such as melanoma, head and neck, liver or kidney cancer. The CDR3 nucleotides are TGTGCCAGCAGTTCATCGGGAGGGGTAATCAATGGCTACACCTTC. Protein sequence: CASSSSGGVINGYTF.